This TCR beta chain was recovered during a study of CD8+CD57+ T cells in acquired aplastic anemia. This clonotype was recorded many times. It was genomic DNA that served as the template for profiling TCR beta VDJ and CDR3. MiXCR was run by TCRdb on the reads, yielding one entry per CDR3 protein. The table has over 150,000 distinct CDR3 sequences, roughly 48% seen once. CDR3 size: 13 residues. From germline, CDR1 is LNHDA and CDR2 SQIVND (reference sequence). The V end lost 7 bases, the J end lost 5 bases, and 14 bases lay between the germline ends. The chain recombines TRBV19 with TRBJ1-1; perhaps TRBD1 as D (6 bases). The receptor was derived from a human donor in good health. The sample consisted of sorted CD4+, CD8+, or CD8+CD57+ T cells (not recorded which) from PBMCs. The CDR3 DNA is TGTGCCAGTACCAGATCCAGGGGAACTGAAGCTTTCTTT. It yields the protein CASTRSRGTEAFF.